This TCR beta chain comes out of a study of PD-1 blockade in classical Hodgkin lymphoma. CDR3 length: 12 amino acids. CDR1 and CDR2 (germline): SGHRS, YFSETQ. Trimming pared 0 bases from V and 8 bases from J, leaving 8 bases between. With respect to this clone: Its antigen remains unknown.

Relapses following autologous stem cell transplantation were seen in all patients, with brentuximab vedotin exposure varying. Findings of the study overall: Newly diagnosed patients were reported to exhibit reduced baseline TCR diversity relative to healthy donors.

The repertoire was sequenced with immunoSEQ multiplex PCR; TCRdb's copy has only in-frame clones and lacks some. Among 14,000 to 15,000 clones listed, about 86% were seen once. The chain has TRBV5-1 and TRBJ1-2; no clear D gene. The sample consisted of peripheral blood mononuclear cells (PBMCs), taken before the second cycle of nivolumab. This sequence was found in a human donor with classical Hodgkin lymphoma. This CDR3 is CASSLDLFGYTF. The CDR3 DNA is TGCGCCAGCAGCTTGGACCTATTCGGCTACACCTTC.